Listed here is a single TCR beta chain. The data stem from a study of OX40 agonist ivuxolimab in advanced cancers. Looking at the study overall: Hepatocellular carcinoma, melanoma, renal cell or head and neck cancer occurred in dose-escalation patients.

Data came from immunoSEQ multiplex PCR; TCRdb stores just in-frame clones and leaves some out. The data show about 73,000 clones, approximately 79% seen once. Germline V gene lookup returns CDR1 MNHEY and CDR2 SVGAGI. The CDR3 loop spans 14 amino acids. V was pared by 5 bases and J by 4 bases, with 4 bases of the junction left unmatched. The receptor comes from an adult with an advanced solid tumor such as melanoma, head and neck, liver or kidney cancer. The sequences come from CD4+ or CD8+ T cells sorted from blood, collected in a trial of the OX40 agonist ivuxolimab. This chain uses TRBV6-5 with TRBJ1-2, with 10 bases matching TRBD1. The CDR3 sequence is CASSPGTGAYGYTF. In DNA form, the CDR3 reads TGTGCCAGCAGTCCGGGGACAGGGGCCTATGGCTACACCTTC.